Listed below are T cell receptor beta chains from one sample, sequenced in a study of cytomegalovirus exposure and HLA in healthy donors. The table came from immunoSEQ multiplex PCR; TCRdb's copy has only in-frame clones and leaves some out. Its clone listing holds 50,000 to 80,000 clones. The sequenced sample was PBMCs. The origin of the receptors is a woman aged 18-29 years in good health and CMV-seronegative. Each CDR3 is given with its conserved first and last residue. A D gene is named only where the DNA matches it firmly.

NA	TRBV11-3	TRBJ2-7	CASSGGLGSYEQYF	TGTGCCAGCAGTGGGGGACTGGGCTCCTACGAGCAGTACTTC
NA	TRBV25-1	TRBJ1-1	CASSVSRADTEAFF	TGTGCCAGCAGTGTGTCCAGGGCCGACACTGAAGCTTTCTTT
NA	TRBV5-4	TRBJ1-6	CASSSGRGSASPLHF	TGTGCCAGCAGTTCTGGCCGCGGAAGCGCCTCACCCCTCCACTTT
NA	TRBV11-3	TRBJ1-2	CASSSLTDYGYTF	TGTGCCAGCAGCTCCCTTACTGATTATGGCTACACCTTC
NA	TRBV29-1	TRBJ1-1	CSPLRGTEAFF	TGCAGCCCTTTAAGGGGCACTGAAGCTTTCTTT
NA	TRBV7-2	TRBJ1-1	CASRPPTVSGTEAFF	TGTGCCAGCAGACCGCCGACAGTATCAGGGACTGAAGCTTTCTTT
TRBD2	TRBV18	TRBJ2-7	CASSMGEGLYEQYF	TGTGCCAGCTCAATGGGGGAGGGCCTGTACGAGCAGTACTTC
TRBD1	TRBV2	TRBJ1-2	CASSPTGAYGYTF	TGTGCCAGCAGTCCGACAGGGGCCTATGGCTACACCTTC
NA	TRBV14	TRBJ1-2	CASSQGRHYGYTF	TGTGCCAGCAGCCAAGGCAGGCACTATGGCTACACCTTC
TRBD1	TRBV19	TRBJ1-1	CASSIGQGNTEAFF	TGTGCCAGTAGTATCGGACAGGGGAACACTGAAGCTTTCTTT
NA	TRBV5-1	TRBJ2-7	CASSRDTTYEQYF	TGCGCCAGCAGTCGGGACACGACCTACGAGCAGTACTTC
NA	TRBV2	TRBJ1-1	CASSPSDFPTEAFF	TGTGCCAGCAGCCCCAGCGACTTTCCCACTGAAGCTTTCTTT
TRBD1	TRBV29-1	TRBJ2-7	CSVAHRSQGTAHSYEQYF	TGCAGCGTTGCTCACCGGTCCCAGGGGACAGCACATAGCTACGAGCAGTACTTC
TRBD2	TRBV28	TRBJ2-5	CASSPSGGRETQYF	TGTGCCAGCAGTCCTAGCGGGGGACGCGAGACCCAGTACTTC
NA	TRBV29-1	TRBJ2-3	CSAYGQHFTDTQYF	TGCAGCGCCTACGGACAGCACTTTACAGATACGCAGTATTTT
TRBD1	TRBV19	TRBJ1-2	CASSTWTGGDYGYTF	TGTGCCAGTAGTACTTGGACAGGAGGAGATTATGGCTACACCTTC
TRBD1	TRBV7-9	TRBJ1-2	CASSLGTGKGYTF	TGTGCCAGCAGCTTAGGGACAGGGAAGGGCTACACCTTC
NA	TRBV4-2	TRBJ1-3	CASSQEEGISGNTIYF	TGTGCCAGCAGCCAAGAGGAGGGGATCTCTGGAAACACCATATATTTT
TRBD2	TRBV11-2	TRBJ2-7	CAIFPSGSHEQYF	TGTGCCATTTTCCCTAGCGGGAGTCACGAGCAGTACTTC
NA	TRBV30	TRBJ2-7	CAWSSGPHVEQYF	TGTGCCTGGAGTTCAGGGCCCCACGTCGAGCAGTACTTC
TRBD2	TRBV6-5	TRBJ2-7	CASSYSTSGAYEQYF	TGTGCCAGCAGTTACTCGACTAGCGGTGCCTACGAGCAGTACTTC
TRBD1	TRBV29-1	TRBJ2-1	CSVGGGVREQFF	TGCAGCGTTGGAGGGGGCGTTCGGGAGCAGTTCTTC
TRBD1	TRBV13	TRBJ1-1	CASSRLMGQLNTEAFF	TGTGCCAGCAGCCGATTAATGGGACAGCTGAACACTGAAGCTTTCTTT
NA	TRBV9	TRBJ2-3	CASSASDSTDTQYF	TGTGCCAGCAGCGCTAGCGACAGCACAGATACGCAGTATTTT
NA	TRBV29-1	TRBJ1-1	CSVSGVMNTEAFF	TGCAGCGTTAGCGGGGTTATGAACACTGAAGCTTTCTTT
TRBD2	TRBV18	TRBJ2-7	CASSPSGGYEQYF	TGTGCCAGCTCACCTAGCGGGGGTTACGAGCAGTACTTC
TRBD2	TRBV5-1	TRBJ2-5	CASSLARTSGDEETQYF	TGCGCCAGCAGCTTGGCGAGGACTAGCGGGGACGAAGAGACCCAGTACTTC
NA	TRBV6-6	TRBJ1-1	CASNLGGVNTEAFF	TGTGCCAGCAACCTAGGGGGGGTGAACACTGAAGCTTTCTTT
TRBD1	TRBV5-1	TRBJ1-6	CASSLGGQGNSPLHF	TGCGCCAGCAGCTTGGGGGGACAGGGAAATTCACCCCTCCACTTT
TRBD2	TRBV5-1	TRBJ2-7	CASSLEGLGGGLSYEQYF	TGCGCCAGCAGCTTGGAGGGGCTGGGCGGGGGGTTGTCCTACGAGCAGTACTTC
TRBD1	TRBV5-4	TRBJ2-2	CASSLGQGRAGELFF	TGTGCCAGCAGCCTAGGACAGGGAAGGGCCGGGGAGCTGTTTTTT
TRBD1	TRBV30	TRBJ1-1	CAWSVGGLNTEAFF	TGTGCCTGGAGTGTAGGGGGCCTTAACACTGAAGCTTTCTTT
NA	TRBV13	TRBJ2-2	CASSSSAGELFF	TGTGCCAGCAGCTCTAGCGCCGGGGAGCTGTTTTTT
TRBD1	TRBV25-1	TRBJ1-2	CASSELSLGDSIYGYTF	TGTGCCAGCAGTGAATTAAGTTTAGGGGACAGCATCTATGGCTACACCTTC
TRBD1	TRBV5-1	TRBJ1-1	CASSWTGTGDTEAFF	TGCGCCAGCAGCTGGACCGGGACAGGGGACACTGAAGCTTTCTTT
TRBD1	TRBV15	TRBJ2-1	CATSSTRDRAYNEQFF	TGTGCCACCAGCAGTACTAGGGACAGGGCCTACAATGAGCAGTTCTTC
NA	TRBV9	TRBJ2-2	CASSVGGRGELFF	TGTGCCAGCAGCGTAGGAGGGAGGGGGGAGCTGTTTTTT
NA	TRBV4-1	TRBJ1-4	CASSQVQGAIEKLFF	TGCGCCAGCAGCCAAGTACAAGGGGCGATTGAAAAACTGTTTTTT
TRBD1	TRBV9	TRBJ1-1	CASSPPGQGDGTEAFF	TGTGCCAGCAGCCCTCCGGGACAGGGGGATGGAACTGAAGCTTTCTTT
TRBD2	TRBV5-4	TRBJ2-7	CASSFGGGTYFSYEQYF	TGTGCCAGCAGCTTTGGCGGGGGGACTTACTTCTCCTACGAGCAGTACTTC
TRBD1	TRBV7-2	TRBJ1-2	CASSLKQGANYGYTF	TGTGCCAGCAGTCTTAAACAGGGGGCCAACTATGGCTACACCTTC
TRBD1	TRBV7-9	TRBJ1-5	CASSFGTGDQPQHF	TGTGCCAGCAGCTTCGGGACAGGGGATCAGCCCCAGCATTTT
TRBD2	TRBV4-1	TRBJ2-7	CASSHGGSYEQYF	TGCGCCAGCAGCCACGGGGGGTCCTACGAGCAGTACTTC
TRBD2	TRBV6-1	TRBJ2-1	CASRLLAGGQNEQFF	TGTGCCAGCAGACTACTAGCGGGGGGCCAGAATGAGCAGTTCTTC
TRBD2	TRBV29-1	TRBJ2-3	CSYTGLADRTDTQYF	TGCAGCTACACGGGACTAGCGGACCGCACAGATACGCAGTATTTT
TRBD2	TRBV6-4	TRBJ2-1	CASSDSGTSGSDEQFF	TGTGCCAGCAGTGACTCCGGGACTAGCGGGAGCGATGAGCAGTTCTTC
NA	TRBV5-1	TRBJ2-1	CASSLAGGNNEQFF	TGCGCCAGCAGCTTGGCGGGGGGCAATAATGAGCAGTTCTTC
NA	TRBV29-1	TRBJ2-2	CSVDDFSGELFF	TGCAGCGTCGATGACTTTTCCGGGGAGCTGTTTTTT
NA	TRBV4-2	TRBJ2-2	CASSQGPGGLSNTGELFF	TGTGCCAGCAGCCAGGGCCCCGGGGGATTGTCGAACACCGGGGAGCTGTTTTTT
NA	TRBV5-5	TRBJ1-6	CAILWRVLGSSPLHF	TGTGCCATCCTCTGGCGGGTCCTCGGGAGTTCACCCCTCCACTTT
NA	TRBV18	TRBJ1-1	CASSDGEKAFF	TGTGCCAGCTCCGACGGGGAGAAAGCTTTCTTT
TRBD1	TRBV5-8	TRBJ2-1	CASSRDSTYNEQFF	TGTGCCAGCAGCCGGGACAGCACCTACAATGAGCAGTTCTTC
NA	TRBV10-3	TRBJ1-5	CAISEGADQPQHF	TGTGCCATCAGTGAGGGAGCGGATCAGCCCCAGCATTTT
NA	TRBV13	TRBJ2-7	CASSFAGPLEQYF	TGTGCCAGCAGCTTTGCGGGGCCCCTCGAGCAGTACTTC